A selection of T cell receptor beta chains follows, all from one sample in a study of monozygotic twins with inflammatory bowel disease. TCRdb reworked the 5' RACE reads into one entry per CDR3 protein, no DNA. The table lists more than 300,000 distinct CDR3 sequences. Sample: blood. Receptors originate from a human donor with ulcerative colitis or Crohn's disease, or a healthy co-twin of an affected twin (not recorded which). The CDR3 runs from the conserved cysteine through the conserved F or W. Fields, in order: CDR3 protein, CDR3 length, V gene, J gene.

CDR3aa: CASSLGSGTAADTQYF; len: 16; v_gene: TRBV5-4; j_gene: TRBJ2-3
CDR3aa: CASSLLGQGRNEQFF; len: 15; v_gene: TRBV7-9; j_gene: TRBJ2-1
CDR3aa: CASRPEPPSTDTQYF; len: 15; v_gene: TRBV12-3/TRBV12-4; j_gene: TRBJ2-3
CDR3aa: CASSPTRQANTEAFF; len: 15; v_gene: TRBV5-1; j_gene: TRBJ1-1
CDR3aa: CSARHGSGNTIYF; len: 13; v_gene: TRBV20-1; j_gene: TRBJ1-3
CDR3aa: CASSPRGGQDTQYF; len: 14; v_gene: TRBV5-1; j_gene: TRBJ2-3
CDR3aa: CASSPGGYFNYEQYF; len: 15; v_gene: TRBV7-3; j_gene: TRBJ2-7
CDR3aa: CASSWRISGQGAIQYF; len: 16; v_gene: TRBV5-6; j_gene: TRBJ2-4
CDR3aa: CASRSGGHMSSYNEQFF; len: 17; v_gene: TRBV5-1; j_gene: TRBJ2-1
CDR3aa: CASSLDRDRGTNEKLFF; len: 17; v_gene: TRBV7-2; j_gene: TRBJ1-4
CDR3aa: CASSYPGTGYMEQYF; len: 15; v_gene: TRBV11-2; j_gene: TRBJ2-7
CDR3aa: CSAYIQGGRGYTF; len: 13; v_gene: TRBV20-1; j_gene: TRBJ1-2
CDR3aa: CASSTQTGTDEQYF; len: 14; v_gene: TRBV7-8; j_gene: TRBJ2-7
CDR3aa: CASSEGVWETQYF; len: 13; v_gene: TRBV6-1; j_gene: TRBJ2-5
CDR3aa: CASSPGARPYGYTF; len: 14; v_gene: TRBV5-4; j_gene: TRBJ1-2
CDR3aa: CASSRTGSGNTIYF; len: 14; v_gene: TRBV14; j_gene: TRBJ1-3
CDR3aa: CASSLRAHGRNVFF; len: 14; v_gene: TRBV11-2; j_gene: TRBJ2-7
CDR3aa: CASSPVGSGDIRGTQYF; len: 17; v_gene: TRBV5-6; j_gene: TRBJ2-3
CDR3aa: CSGGQGLSYGYTF; len: 13; v_gene: TRBV29-1; j_gene: TRBJ1-2
CDR3aa: CSARQGVSGNTIYF; len: 14; v_gene: TRBV20-1; j_gene: TRBJ1-3
CDR3aa: CASSSMPTWTKLSYEQYF; len: 18; v_gene: TRBV4-1; j_gene: TRBJ2-7
CDR3aa: CSVVQGGDGYTF; len: 12; v_gene: TRBV29-1; j_gene: TRBJ1-2
CDR3aa: CASSQEVRNTQYF; len: 13; v_gene: TRBV4-3; j_gene: TRBJ2-3
CDR3aa: CASSLQGTREKLFF; len: 14; v_gene: TRBV7-2; j_gene: TRBJ1-4
CDR3aa: CATTNRGREAFF; len: 12; v_gene: TRBV15; j_gene: TRBJ1-1
CDR3aa: CASSLGTNGNTGELFF; len: 16; v_gene: TRBV5-4; j_gene: TRBJ2-2
CDR3aa: CSASPDISGANVLTF; len: 15; v_gene: TRBV20-1; j_gene: TRBJ2-6
CDR3aa: CASSVAILRDRLGDTQYF; len: 18; v_gene: TRBV9; j_gene: TRBJ2-3
CDR3aa: CASSQREAGQAFF; len: 13; v_gene: TRBV6-6; j_gene: TRBJ1-1
CDR3aa: CSASLHPGDTQYF; len: 13; v_gene: TRBV20-1; j_gene: TRBJ2-3
CDR3aa: CASSFPQNQPQHF; len: 13; v_gene: TRBV5-1; j_gene: TRBJ1-5
CDR3aa: CASNPQGTPYNEQFF; len: 15; v_gene: TRBV12-3/TRBV12-4; j_gene: TRBJ2-1
CDR3aa: CASSQDRRRQVGETQYF; len: 17; v_gene: TRBV3-1; j_gene: TRBJ2-5
CDR3aa: CASTFGGRNMAFF; len: 13; v_gene: TRBV12-3/TRBV12-4; j_gene: TRBJ1-1
CDR3aa: CAIRAAGVYEKLFF; len: 14; v_gene: TRBV10-3; j_gene: TRBJ1-4
CDR3aa: CASSQGRDRGNQPQHF; len: 16; v_gene: TRBV4-1; j_gene: TRBJ1-5